This T cell receptor beta chain is from a study of cytomegalovirus exposure and HLA in healthy donors. Study background: Counted in an early data release were approximately 80 million unique TCRs from HLA-typed donors.

Primers included in the PCR were 60 Vbeta and 13 Jbeta primers. The data were produced by immunoSEQ multiplex PCR, yet TCRdb's version contains in-frame clones alone and is incomplete. The sample lists roughly 110,000 clones; over 65% were seen once. Whole-study results and caveats: Rarity characterized most TCR sequences, yet some public TCRs appeared in many donors. What a later analysis reportedly showed was that an Asian-associated ancestry cluster had fewer N-insertions than the approximately 700-donor mean.

On this clone itself: The target antigen is unknown.

The TCR sequence derives from a woman between 40 and 55 years old in good health and CMV-seropositive. The sample comprised PBMCs.

CDR3 sequence (DNA): TGCGCCAGCAGCACTGGACAGGAAAACATTCAGTACTTC. It yields the protein CASSTGQENIQYF. This rearrangement joins TRBV5-1 to TRBJ2-4, with 7 bases fitting TRBD1. The length of the CDR3 is 13 residues. V lost 4 bases, J lost 5 bases, and 3 bases stayed unmatched. Germline assignment: CDR1 SGHRS and CDR2 YFSETQ.